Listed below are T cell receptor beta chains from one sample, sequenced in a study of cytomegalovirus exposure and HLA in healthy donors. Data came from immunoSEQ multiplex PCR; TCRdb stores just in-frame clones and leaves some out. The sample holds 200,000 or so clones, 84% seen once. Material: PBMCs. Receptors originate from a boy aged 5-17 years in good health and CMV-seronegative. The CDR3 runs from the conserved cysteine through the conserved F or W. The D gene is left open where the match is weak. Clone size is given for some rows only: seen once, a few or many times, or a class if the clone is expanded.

TGTGCCAGCAGCTTAGTTCCGGGTATAAAGGAAAAACTGTTTTTT,CASSLVPGIKEKLFF,TRBJ1-4,TRBV7-9,.,.
TGTGCCAGCAGCTCCCCCGACAGTCAAGAGACCCAGTACTTC,CASSSPDSQETQYF,TRBJ2-5,TRBV7-2,.,few
TGTGCCAGTAGTATAACAGGGGGCGGGAGCAATCAGCCCCAGCATTTT,CASSITGGGSNQPQHF,TRBJ1-5,TRBV19,TRBD1,.
TGTGCCAGCAGCTCCGTGCGGGGCACTGAAGCTTTCTTT,CASSSVRGTEAFF,TRBJ1-1,TRBV7-6,.,.
TGTGCCAGCAGCGTAGATGGGGCAGGGGTTAACACTGAAGCTTTCTTT,CASSVDGAGVNTEAFF,TRBJ1-1,TRBV9,.,once
TGTGCCAGCAGCTTAGTTCCAGGGGGAAGCTACGAGCAGTACTTC,CASSLVPGGSYEQYF,TRBJ2-7,TRBV11-2,TRBD1,.
TGTGCCAGCAGTTTGGGCCAGGGCTTTGGTTTTGGCGGGAGGGAGTACGAGCAGTACTTC,CASSLGQGFGFGGREYEQYF,TRBJ2-7,TRBV28,TRBD2,.
TGTGCCAGCAGCCAGGACAGGGGGAACTATGGCTACACCTTC,CASSQDRGNYGYTF,TRBJ1-2,TRBV14,TRBD1,.
TGTGCCACCAGCAGAGTCACTGGGAGGGGATCCTACGAGCAGTACTTC,CATSRVTGRGSYEQYF,TRBJ2-7,TRBV15,TRBD2,.
TGTGCCTGGAGTTTAGGGGAGGGGGGCTACACCTTC,CAWSLGEGGYTF,TRBJ1-2,TRBV30,.,.
TGTGCCAGCAGCGTACTCCCAGGGGGCGATTCACCCCTCCACTTT,CASSVLPGGDSPLHF,TRBJ1-6,TRBV9,TRBD1,.
TGTGCCAGCAGGTCAGGGGGAACTGAAGCTTTCTTT,CASRSGGTEAFF,TRBJ1-1,TRBV2,TRBD1,few
TGTGCCAGCAGCCATCCCGGACTAAGTAGGATCAACGAGCAGTACTTC,CASSHPGLSRINEQYF,TRBJ2-7,TRBV5-4,.,.
TGTGCCAGCAGGGACAGCACTGAAGCTTTCTTT,CASRDSTEAFF,TRBJ1-1,TRBV28,.,.
TGTGCCAGCAGCCAAGACAGGGGGCAGGGCTACACCTTC,CASSQDRGQGYTF,TRBJ1-2,TRBV7-9,TRBD1,.
TGTGCCAGCAGCTTAGCGCTGGGACTAGCGGTTAATTACGAGCAGTACTTC,CASSLALGLAVNYEQYF,TRBJ2-7,TRBV7-2,TRBD2,.
TGCGCCAGCAGCTCCCACCTGACAGGGGGTACCTACAATGAGCAGTTCTTC,CASSSHLTGGTYNEQFF,TRBJ2-1,TRBV5-1,TRBD1,.
TGTGCCAGCAACTACAACGACGAGCAGTACTTC,CASNYNDEQYF,TRBJ2-7,TRBV11-2,.,.
TGTGCCTGGAGTGTCCGACAGGGGATAAAGACCTACGAGCAGTACTTC,CAWSVRQGIKTYEQYF,TRBJ2-7,TRBV30,TRBD1,once
TGTGCCAGCAGCTTAGCGGATACAGGGGGTTACACCGGGGAGCTGTTTTTT,CASSLADTGGYTGELFF,TRBJ2-2,TRBV7-2,TRBD1,.
TGTGCCAGCAGCGAGGACAGGGCGGATCAGCCCCAGCATTTT,CASSEDRADQPQHF,TRBJ1-5,TRBV9,TRBD1,.
TGTGCCAGCAGTGACCAGGGCCGCCTTGAAAAACTGTTTTTT,CASSDQGRLEKLFF,TRBJ1-4,TRBV6-1,.,.
TGTGCCTGGAGTGTTAAGGGGACTAGCACCAACGAGCAGTACTTC,CAWSVKGTSTNEQYF,TRBJ2-7,TRBV30,TRBD2,.
TGTGCCAGCAGCCGGACAGGGTTGAACACTGAAGCTTTCTTT,CASSRTGLNTEAFF,TRBJ1-1,TRBV7-8,TRBD1,.
TGTGCCAGCACATATAGCAATCAGCCCCAGCATTTT,CASTYSNQPQHF,TRBJ1-5,TRBV19,.,.
TGTGCCTGGAGTGGTGGGGGGATTTGGGAAAAACTGTTTTTT,CAWSGGGIWEKLFF,TRBJ1-4,TRBV30,.,.
TGCGCCAGCAGCCAGGGTCTAGAGTTCACCGGGGAGCTGTTTTTT,CASSQGLEFTGELFF,TRBJ2-2,TRBV4-3,.,.
TGTGCCAGCGCGTTGGGGGGACTAACGGGCTACGAGCAGTACTTC,CASALGGLTGYEQYF,TRBJ2-7,TRBV7-2,TRBD2,.
TGTGCCAGCAGTCGTGGGGCGGTCCAAGAGACCCAGTACTTC,CASSRGAVQETQYF,TRBJ2-5,TRBV6-6,.,.
TGTGCCAGTAGTAGGGACATTCCCACTAAAGCTTTCTTT,CASSRDIPTKAFF,TRBJ1-1,TRBV19,.,.
TGTGCCAGCCGGGACTCCCCGAGCTCCTACAATGAGCAGTTCTTC,CASRDSPSSYNEQFF,TRBJ2-1,TRBV6-6,.,once